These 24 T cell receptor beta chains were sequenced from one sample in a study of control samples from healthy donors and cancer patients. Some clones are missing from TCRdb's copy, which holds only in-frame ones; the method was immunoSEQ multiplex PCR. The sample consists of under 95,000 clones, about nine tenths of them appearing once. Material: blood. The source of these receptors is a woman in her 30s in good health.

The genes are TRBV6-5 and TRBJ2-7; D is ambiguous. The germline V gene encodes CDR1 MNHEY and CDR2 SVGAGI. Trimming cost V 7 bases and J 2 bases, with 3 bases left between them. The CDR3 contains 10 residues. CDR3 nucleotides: TGTGCCAGCAACACCTACGAGCAGTACTTC. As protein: CASNTYEQYF.

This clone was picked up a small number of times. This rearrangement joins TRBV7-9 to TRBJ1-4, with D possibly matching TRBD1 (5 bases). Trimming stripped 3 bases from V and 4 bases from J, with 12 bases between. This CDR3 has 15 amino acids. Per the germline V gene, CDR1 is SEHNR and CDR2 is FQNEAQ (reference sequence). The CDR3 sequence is CASSFQGVVNEKLFF. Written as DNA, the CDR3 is TGTGCCAGCAGCTTTCAAGGGGTGGTTAATGAAAAACTGTTTTTT.

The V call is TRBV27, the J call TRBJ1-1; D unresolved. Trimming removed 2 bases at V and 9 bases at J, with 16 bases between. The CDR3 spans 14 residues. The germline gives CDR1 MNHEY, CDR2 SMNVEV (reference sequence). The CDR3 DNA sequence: TGTGCCAGCAGTTTAAGGCGGACCCGAGACAAAGCTTTCTTT. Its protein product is CASSLRRTRDKAFF.

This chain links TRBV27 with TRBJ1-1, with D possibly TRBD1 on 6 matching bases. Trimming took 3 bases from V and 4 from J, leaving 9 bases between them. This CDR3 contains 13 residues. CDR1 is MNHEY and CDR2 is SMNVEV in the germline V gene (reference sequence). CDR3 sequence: CASSFRTATEAFF. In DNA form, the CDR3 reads TGTGCCAGCAGTTTCCGGACAGCCACTGAAGCTTTCTTT.

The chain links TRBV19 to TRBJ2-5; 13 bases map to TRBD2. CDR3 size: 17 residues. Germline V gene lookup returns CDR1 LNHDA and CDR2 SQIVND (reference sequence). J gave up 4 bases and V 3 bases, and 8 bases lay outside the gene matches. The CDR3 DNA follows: TGTGCCAGTAGTATTCGGGGACTAGCGGGACTCTCAGAGACCCAGTACTTC. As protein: CASSIRGLAGLSETQYF.

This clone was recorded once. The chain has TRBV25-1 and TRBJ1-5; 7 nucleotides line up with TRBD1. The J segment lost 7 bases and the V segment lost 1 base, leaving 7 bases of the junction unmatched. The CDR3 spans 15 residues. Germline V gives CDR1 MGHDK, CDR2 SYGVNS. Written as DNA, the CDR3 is TGTGCCAGCAGTGAATCTGGCAGGGGGAACCAGCCCCAGCATTTT. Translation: CASSESGRGNQPQHF.

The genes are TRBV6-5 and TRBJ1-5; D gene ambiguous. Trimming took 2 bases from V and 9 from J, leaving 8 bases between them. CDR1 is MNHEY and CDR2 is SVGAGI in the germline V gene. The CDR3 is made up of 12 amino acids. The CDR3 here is CASSYPLGPQHF. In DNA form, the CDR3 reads TGTGCCAGCAGTTACCCATTGGGGCCCCAGCATTTT.

CDR3 in DNA: TGTGCCAGTAGTATTTACAGGGATTACTCTGGAAACACCATATATTTT. Translating gives CASSIYRDYSGNTIYF. This chain links TRBV19 with TRBJ1-3; tentatively, D is TRBD1 (6 bases). Trimming removed 3 bases at V and 0 bases at J, with 12 bases between. The CDR3 is 16 residues long. The germline V gene encodes CDR1 LNHDA and CDR2 SQIVND (reference sequence). The full variable domain, rest sourced from reference TRBV19 and TRBJ1-3, is DGGITQSPKYLFRKEGQNVTLSCEQNLNHDAMYWYRQDPGQGLRLIYYSQIVNDFQKGDIAEGYSVSREKKESFPLTVTSAQKNPTAFYLCASSIYRDYSGNTIYFGEGSWLTVV.

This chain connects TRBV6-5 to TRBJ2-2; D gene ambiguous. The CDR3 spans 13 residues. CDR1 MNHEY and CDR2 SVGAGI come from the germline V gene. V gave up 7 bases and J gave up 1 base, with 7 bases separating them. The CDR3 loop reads CASIRGNTGELFF. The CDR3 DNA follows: TGTGCCAGCATACGAGGGAACACCGGGGAGCTGTTTTTT.

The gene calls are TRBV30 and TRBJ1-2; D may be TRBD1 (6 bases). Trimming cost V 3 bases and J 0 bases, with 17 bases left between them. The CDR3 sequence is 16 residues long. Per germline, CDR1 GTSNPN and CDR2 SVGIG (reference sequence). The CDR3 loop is CAWRGLGQPANYGYTF. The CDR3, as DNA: TGTGCCTGGAGGGGTCTCGGACAGCCAGCTAACTATGGCTACACCTTC.

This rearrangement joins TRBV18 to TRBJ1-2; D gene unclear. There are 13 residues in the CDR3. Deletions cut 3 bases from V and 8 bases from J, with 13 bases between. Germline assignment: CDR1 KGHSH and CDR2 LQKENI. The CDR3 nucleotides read TGTGCCAGCTCACCGTCCGACACTAGAGGCTACACCTTC. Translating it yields CASSPSDTRGYTF.

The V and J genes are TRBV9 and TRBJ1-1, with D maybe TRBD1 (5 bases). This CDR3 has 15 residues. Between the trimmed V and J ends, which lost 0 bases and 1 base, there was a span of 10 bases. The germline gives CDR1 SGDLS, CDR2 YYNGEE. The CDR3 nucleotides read TGTGCCAGCAGCGTAGACGCGCAGGGGAACACTGAAGCTTTCTTT. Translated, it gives CASSVDAQGNTEAFF.

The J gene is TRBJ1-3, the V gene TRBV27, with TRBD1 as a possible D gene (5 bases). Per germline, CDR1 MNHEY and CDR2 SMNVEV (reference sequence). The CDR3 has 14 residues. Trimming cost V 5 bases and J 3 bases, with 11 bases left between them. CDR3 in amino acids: CASSPRAHGNTIYF. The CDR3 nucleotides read TGTGCCAGCAGTCCCAGGGCCCATGGAAACACCATATATTTT.

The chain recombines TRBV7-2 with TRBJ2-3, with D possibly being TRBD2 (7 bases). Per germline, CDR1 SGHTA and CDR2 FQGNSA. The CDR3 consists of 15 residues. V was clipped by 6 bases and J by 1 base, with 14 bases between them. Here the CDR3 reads CASREWGGRTDTQYF. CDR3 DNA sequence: TGTGCCAGCAGGGAGTGGGGGGGGCGCACAGATACGCAGTATTTT.

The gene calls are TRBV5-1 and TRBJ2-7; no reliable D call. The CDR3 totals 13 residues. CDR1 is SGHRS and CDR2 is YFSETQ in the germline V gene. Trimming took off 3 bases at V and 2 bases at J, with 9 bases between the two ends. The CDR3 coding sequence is TGCGCCAGCAGCTCTCGGGCCACCTACGAGCAGTACTTC. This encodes CASSSRATYEQYF.

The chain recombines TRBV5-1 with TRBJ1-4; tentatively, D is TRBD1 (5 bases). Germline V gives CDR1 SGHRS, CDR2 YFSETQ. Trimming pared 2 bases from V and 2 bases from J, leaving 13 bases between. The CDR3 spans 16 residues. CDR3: CASSLSRGATNEKLFF. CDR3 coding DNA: TGCGCCAGCAGCTTAAGCCGCGGGGCTACTAATGAAAAACTGTTTTTT.

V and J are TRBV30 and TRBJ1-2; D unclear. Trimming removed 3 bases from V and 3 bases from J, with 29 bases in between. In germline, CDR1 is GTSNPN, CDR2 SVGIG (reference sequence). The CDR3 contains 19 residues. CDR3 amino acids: CAWREPLGVRRELYYGYTF. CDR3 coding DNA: TGTGCCTGGAGGGAACCCCTGGGAGTCAGGAGGGAACTTTACTATGGCTACACCTTC.

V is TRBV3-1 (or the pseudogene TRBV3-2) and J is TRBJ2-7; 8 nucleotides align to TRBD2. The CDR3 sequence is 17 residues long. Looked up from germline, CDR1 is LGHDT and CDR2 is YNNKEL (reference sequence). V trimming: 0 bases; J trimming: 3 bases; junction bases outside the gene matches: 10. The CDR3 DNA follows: TGTGCCAGCAGCCAAGATATCTCGGCGGGGGGCCTCTACGAGCAGTACTTC. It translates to CASSQDISAGGLYEQYF.

The CDR3 region has the DNA TGTGCCAGCTCCCGGGACGTAGCTAACTATGGCTACACCTTC. Protein: CASSRDVANYGYTF. This chain connects TRBV6-5 to TRBJ1-2, with D maybe TRBD1 (5 bases). The CDR3 is made up of 14 amino acids. V dropped 8 bases and J dropped 0 bases, with 13 bases sitting between them. Germline CDR1 and CDR2: MNHEY and SVGAGI.

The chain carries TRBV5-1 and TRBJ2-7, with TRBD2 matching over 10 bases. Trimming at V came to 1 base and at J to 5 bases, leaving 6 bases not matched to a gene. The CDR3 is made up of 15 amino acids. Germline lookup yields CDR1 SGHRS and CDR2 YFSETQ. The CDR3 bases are TGCGCCAGCAGCTTGACGGCTAGCGGGAGTCACGAGCAGTACTTC. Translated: CASSLTASGSHEQYF.

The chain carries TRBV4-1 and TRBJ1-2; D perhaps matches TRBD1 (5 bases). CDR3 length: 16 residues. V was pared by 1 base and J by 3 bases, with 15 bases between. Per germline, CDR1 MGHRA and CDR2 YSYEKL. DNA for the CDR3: TGCGCCAGCAGCCAAGTTCCTACGGCAGGGTACTATGGCTACACCTTC. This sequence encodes CASSQVPTAGYYGYTF.

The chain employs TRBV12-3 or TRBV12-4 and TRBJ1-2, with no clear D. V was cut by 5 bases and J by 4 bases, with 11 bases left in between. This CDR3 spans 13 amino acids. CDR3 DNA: TGTGCCAGCAGTCACGGACGGGCCTATGGCTACACCTTC. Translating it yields CASSHGRAYGYTF.

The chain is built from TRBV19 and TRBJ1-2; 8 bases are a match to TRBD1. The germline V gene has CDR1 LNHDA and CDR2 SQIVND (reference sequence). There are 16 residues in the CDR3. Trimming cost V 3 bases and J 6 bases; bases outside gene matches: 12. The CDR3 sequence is CASSMSRRTGRNGYTF. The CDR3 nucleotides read TGTGCCAGTAGTATGTCAAGGCGGACAGGGAGGAATGGCTACACCTTC.

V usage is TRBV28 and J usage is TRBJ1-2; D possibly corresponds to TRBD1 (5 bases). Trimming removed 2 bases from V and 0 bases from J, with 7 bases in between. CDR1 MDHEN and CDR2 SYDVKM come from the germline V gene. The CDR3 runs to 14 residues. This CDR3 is CASSLGRANYGYTF. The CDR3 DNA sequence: TGTGCCAGCAGTTTAGGCAGGGCTAACTATGGCTACACCTTC.